This passage covers 2 T cell receptor beta chains from one sample sequenced in a study of blood T cells in healthy people across ages. A second PCR of about 7 to 11 cycles used a sample-barcoded 5' primer and a J-beta primer mix. TCRdb recomputed calls from the 5' RACE reads with MiXCR, one row per CDR3 protein. The sample includes fewer than 2,000,000 distinct CDR3 sequences, 34% of them seen just once. The sequencing sample was made of blood. All receptors derive from a woman younger than 45 in good health.

The chain's CDR3 is CASSPPSQEETQYF. The CDR3 bases are TGTGCCAGCAGCCCACCCAGCCAGGAAGAGACCCAGTACTTC. J is TRBJ2-5 and V is TRBV11-1; D is undetermined. The CDR3 is 14 amino acids. Germline V gives CDR1 SGHAT, CDR2 FQDESV (reference sequence). Trimming cost V 5 bases and J 3 bases, with 13 bases left between them. The complete variable domain, with remaining parts taken from reference TRBV11-1 and TRBJ2-5, reads EAEVAQSPRYKITEKSQAVAFWCDPISGHATLYWYRQILGQGPELLVQFQDESVVDDSQLPKDRFSAERLKGVDSTLKIQPAELGDSAMYLCASSPPSQEETQYFGPGTRLLVL.

This chain uses TRBV7-2 with TRBJ1-2; D possibly corresponds to TRBD1 (5 bases). V lost 5 bases and J 0 bases, leaving 13 bases between the germline ends. The CDR3 runs to 15 residues. CDR1 and CDR2 (germline): SGHTA, FQGNSA. The CDR3 sequence: CASSPRDLSNYGYTF. CDR3 DNA: TGTGCCAGCAGCCCACGGGACTTATCTAACTATGGCTACACCTTC.